This record concerns one T cell receptor beta chain sequence. Its antigen remains undetermined. No base quality information exists; no much larger clone differs at one position. Library generation was performed with the immunoSEQ multiplex PCR assay. For the multiplex PCR, a mixture combining 60 forward primers for TCR Vbeta segments and 13 reverse primers for TCR Jbeta segments was used. The CDR3 region of rearranged TCR beta genes was amplified from genomic DNA with a multiplex PCR assay. Amplified TCR beta libraries were sequenced as 87-base-pair reads on the Illumina HiSeq System. Regarding the original processing steps: In a later analysis, 70 million to 95 million unique TCR beta chains were counted across the roughly 700 repertoires, and approximately 9.9 million of these chains were shared by at least two donors. A nearest-neighbor algorithm error-corrected the raw reads and collapsed the reads into unique sequences, merging closely related sequences to remove PCR and sequencing errors. V, D and J gene segments were assigned by aligning CDR3 sequences to IMGT reference sequences. For a sequence to be retained, at least a six-nucleotide match to both a V gene segment and a J gene segment was required. A rearrangement counted as productive if the CDR3 had no stop codons and remained in frame with V and J, and every other rearrangement counted as non-productive. Following IMGT convention, CDR3 was defined as the stretch from the second conserved V-encoded cysteine up to the conserved J-encoded phenylalanine. The earlier analysis of 500 to 750 of the donors excluded any sequence lacking an unambiguous match to a single V gene segment. In an earlier analysis of a few hundred of the donors, a V segment was called functional when productive rearrangements were above 56.7%, and segregating when the standard deviation between donors exceeded 5%. A statistical classification framework was built to diagnose cytomegalovirus status from the catalog of TCR beta chain sequences. In a later analysis, TCR nucleotide sequences were compared against IMGT/GENE-DB human TR gene sequences so that V and J genes could be assigned. A later analysis assigned CDR3 sequences and most-parsimonious VDJ recombination scenarios with the TCRdist pipeline. In a later analysis, each TCR beta chain was defined by its CDR3 amino acid sequence together with its V-gene family, and reads lacking a unique V-gene family were excluded. To address suspected cross-contamination and a sequencing artifact, a later analysis removed around 600 highly shared, low-generation-probability nucleotide sequences. For each public chain, a later analysis derived a clonal expansion index from normalized ranks of inferred template counts within each repertoire. Generation probabilities in a later analysis came from a VDJ recombination model fitted to out-of-frame rearrangements, and those results were checked against IGoR. Hypergeometric tests were used in a later analysis to score TCR-TCR, TCR-HLA and TCR-CMV co-occurrence, with a repertoire-size bias correction applied to the TCR pairs. False discovery rates were estimated in a later analysis by permuting HLA or CMV assignments 20 times. In a later analysis, co-occurring TCRs were grouped with DBSCAN, and TCRdist sequence similarity was added when clustering was performed within HLA-allele-positive subsets. Repertoires with fewer than 30,000 or more than 120,000 public chains, plus five repertoires with anomalous nucleotide sharing, were excluded from co-occurrence clustering. The immuneACCESS repertoire file appears here via TCRdb, limited to in-frame rearrangements. These files lack a portion of the clones; in checked studies, under half of the deficit traces to unresolved V genes, and the cause of the others is not known. V, J and clone size are those of that table, while D and trimming were read from the DNA. This sample comprises 130,000 or so clones, 78% of them detected only once. Under 1.5% of the sample is held by the ten biggest clonotypes.

Trimming takes 4 bases off V and 5 bases off J; junction bases not matched to a gene: 11. The CDR3, from cysteine to phenylalanine, totals 16 residues. CDR3 DNA is the only sequence kept; it has 48 bases, read in frame from the first base. From the germline V gene, CDR1 is SGHVS and CDR2 is FNYEAQ. These data originate in a study of cytomegalovirus exposure and HLA in healthy donors (dated by TCRdb to the late 2010s). About the investigation overall: According to an earlier analysis of several hundred of the donors, some 170 million T cells yielded 117 million unique TCR beta sequences and about 300 Gb of sequence data. Every discovery cohort repertoire had been produced on one sequencing platform. On average, around 240,000 unique TCR beta nucleotide sequences were sequenced per donor among more than 350 genotyped donors of the cohort, with 15% to 20% of those sequences being non-productive. The study used immunosequencing to profile the T cell repertoires of more than 650 subjects and linked those repertoires to cytomegalovirus serostatus. The number of typed donors differed by locus: about 620-630 for A, B, C, DRB1 and DQB1; roughly 510 for DQA1; around 610 for DPA1; and 400 to 480 for DPB1. HLA typing covered class I and class II loci at four-digit resolution. Besides the first cohort of hundreds of subjects, a separate validation cohort made up of 120 or so different subjects was used. Donor age, sex, ethnicity and CMV serostatus were compiled alongside the repertoire data. The genetic ancestry cluster associated with self-reported Caucasian donors included 70% to 85% of the roughly 400 genotyped donors. The study combined high-throughput TCR immunosequencing, statistical association of individual TCRs with disease status, and machine learning to predict cytomegalovirus infection status. Approximately 300 gigabases of sequencing data and around 90 million unique TCR sequences made up an early release that covered around 640 HLA-typed donors. Five DR-DQ haplotypes were treated as single units for association and clustering because of strong linkage in the cohort. An earlier analysis of 450 to 750 of the donors used high-throughput TCR beta sequencing to judge whether each TCR beta V gene segment behaved as functional or pseudogenic. In the later analysis, no new phenotypic data were used to find candidate immune exposures; instead, reliance was placed on TCR beta sequences and their occurrence across donors. The study aimed to test whether signatures of past pathogen exposure could be identified by cataloging public T cell receptors. In a later analysis, previously published TCR beta repertoires from 600 to 850 donors were re-analyzed and high-resolution HLA genotyping was added so that TCR occurrence patterns could be studied. In a later genetic analysis, genome-wide SNP genotypes for about 65% of the roughly 700 donors were used, and that subset was treated as a discovery cohort. The paper as a whole reports these results and caveats: Compared with the approximately 670-donor mean, donors in an Asian-associated ancestry cluster had fewer N-insertions in productive TCRs, according to a later genetic analysis. A later analysis associated 16,951 TCR beta sequences with specific HLA alleles at a false discovery rate of 0.05. For the cohort, immune exposure information was limited to CMV serostatus. In this cohort, only TCR beta chains were sequenced, and detectable features were limited by the absence of alpha or paired-chain data. In a later analysis, TCR association rates were found to vary across HLA loci, with the most associated TCRs seen for DRB1 alleles and the fewest for HLA-C alleles. In an earlier analysis of approximately 590 of the donors, most TCR beta V segments appeared in productive rearrangements about 87% or about 30% of the time, broadly matching IMGT annotations. When HLA alleles, especially DR and DQ, strongly co-occurred, attributing TCR associations to individual alleles was difficult. According to the authors, the approach could potentially be generalized to other disease states and immunological phenotypes. While some public TCRs were present in many individuals, most TCR sequences turned up only very rarely across donors. A few of the identified cytomegalovirus-associated TCR beta chains were confirmed in vitro to be specific for cytomegalovirus antigens. Because counts were too low, about 15 rarely observed V segments, including chromosome 9 orphons, were left out of the earlier analysis of about 620 of the donors. Correlated functional status among segregating V segments might reflect linkage disequilibrium, but an unknown experimental factor could not be ruled out. Presence/absence analyses assumed roughly uniform sequencing depth across donors, an assumption that may not hold. Several of the top co-occurrence clusters appeared to be linked to parvovirus B19, influenza, CMV and Epstein-Barr virus, according to a later analysis. The sequencing pipeline was judged likely to have produced a cluster of highly shared sequence variants as a technical artifact. A later analysis found that most CMV-associated TCR beta chains appeared HLA-restricted, with HLA associations seemingly driven largely by CMV exposure. Some IMGT-functional V segments, including TRBV6-2 and TRBV6-3, could not be distinguished by the 87-base-pair reads and were therefore excluded. Because HLA typing was unavailable for some donors at each locus, only the typed subset was used in association tests. A further reported finding was that TCR beta sequences accurately predicted the HLA-A and HLA-B alleles for most subjects in the first cohort. In a later genetic analysis, a missense DCLRE1C variant was associated with V-gene and J-gene trimming of TCR beta chains, and the association was replicated in an independent cohort. In the study, roughly 160 TCR beta chains were listed as associated with cytomegalovirus. In both the original and validation cohorts, the classifier was reported to diagnose cytomegalovirus status with high specificity and sensitivity. In a later analysis, HLA-associated TCR beta chains were found to be more clonally expanded and to have lower generation probabilities than equally common non-associated chains.

The cohort comprised several hundred healthy bone marrow donors. At the time of sampling, every cohort member was nominally healthy, though immune exposures that went unrecorded were likely present. The donor tested CMV seronegative, placing the donor among the 350 or so seronegative members of the cohort. Each donor provided a peripheral blood sample, and peripheral blood mononuclear cells were used for TCR beta sequencing. The Qiagen DNeasy Blood Extraction Kit was used to extract genomic DNA from the blood cell samples. Here the chain combines TRBV7-6 and TRBJ2-3, with 8 middle bases fitting TRBD2. Sequencing was carried out using PBMCs. The clonotype comes from a female donor in good health and CMV-seronegative. For the CDR3, the sequence is CASSSLAGGGGDTQYF. The bases are TGTGCCAGCAGCTCGCTAGCGGGCGGAGGGGGAGATACGCAGTATTTT.